The rows below give T cell receptor beta chains drawn from one sample of a study of blood T cell repertoires in COVID-19. Sequencing used immunoSEQ multiplex PCR; TCRdb keeps in-frame clones, though not all of them. Among around 450,000 clones listed, approximately 90% were seen once. The specimen was peripheral blood. These TCRs come from a woman aged 30 to 39 with acute or convalescent COVID-19. CDR3s include the opening cysteine and the closing phenylalanine or tryptophan. The D gene is left open where the match is weak. Clone size is not always given. Where it is, it says once, few, many or a class for expanded clones.

d_gene: -; len: 13; v_gene: TRBV11-2; j_gene: TRBJ2-1; abundance: -; CDR3nt: TGTGCCAGCAGTACTCGACCGGGCAATGAGCAGTTCTTC; CDR3aa: CASSTRPGNEQFF
d_gene: TRBD1; len: 18; v_gene: TRBV4-1; j_gene: TRBJ2-7; abundance: -; CDR3nt: TGCGCCAGCAGCCAAGTCGACTTCGTGCCGGGACAGGGCTACGAGCAGTACTTC; CDR3aa: CASSQVDFVPGQGYEQYF
d_gene: -; len: 14; v_gene: TRBV6-5; j_gene: TRBJ2-7; abundance: -; CDR3nt: TGTGCCAGCAACTCTGGGGGGTTCTCATACGAGCAGTACTTC; CDR3aa: CASNSGGFSYEQYF
d_gene: TRBD1; len: 13; v_gene: TRBV12-3/TRBV12-4; j_gene: TRBJ1-2; abundance: -; CDR3nt: TGTGCCAGCAGTTTCGACAACAGGGGGCGGTACACCTTC; CDR3aa: CASSFDNRGRYTF
d_gene: -; len: 16; v_gene: TRBV4-2; j_gene: TRBJ2-2; abundance: few; CDR3nt: TGTGCCAGCAGCCAAGGATCTGGGCCTAAAGCCGGGGAGCTGTTTTTT; CDR3aa: CASSQGSGPKAGELFF
d_gene: TRBD1; len: 15; v_gene: TRBV4-2; j_gene: TRBJ1-2; abundance: few; CDR3nt: TGTGCCAGCAGCCAAGCCGGGACAGGGAACCCGGGCTACACCTTC; CDR3aa: CASSQAGTGNPGYTF
d_gene: TRBD2; len: 15; v_gene: TRBV7-9; j_gene: TRBJ2-3; abundance: -; CDR3nt: TGTGCCAGCAGCTTACGAACGGGGGGGCTCGATACGCAGTATTTT; CDR3aa: CASSLRTGGLDTQYF
d_gene: -; len: 16; v_gene: TRBV3-1/TRBV3-2; j_gene: TRBJ2-2; abundance: -; CDR3nt: TGTGCCAGCAGCCAAAATTCACAGGGTGGCACCGGGGAGCTGTTTTTT; CDR3aa: CASSQNSQGGTGELFF
d_gene: -; len: 16; v_gene: TRBV28; j_gene: TRBJ2-3; abundance: -; CDR3nt: TGTGCCAGCAGCCTGATGGGGCTCTCAAGCACAGATACGCAGTATTTT; CDR3aa: CASSLMGLSSTDTQYF
d_gene: TRBD2; len: 13; v_gene: TRBV24-1; j_gene: TRBJ2-7; abundance: -; CDR3nt: TGTGCCACCAGTGTGAGCGGGGTTCCCGAGCAGTACTTC; CDR3aa: CATSVSGVPEQYF
d_gene: -; len: 15; v_gene: TRBV5-1; j_gene: TRBJ1-1; abundance: -; CDR3nt: TGCGCCAGCAGCTTGGGCCAGGGGATGAACACTGAAGCTTTCTTT; CDR3aa: CASSLGQGMNTEAFF
d_gene: -; len: 12; v_gene: TRBV2; j_gene: TRBJ1-2; abundance: -; CDR3nt: TGTGCCAGCAGTTACAAGAACTATGGCTACACCTTC; CDR3aa: CASSYKNYGYTF
d_gene: TRBD2; len: 15; v_gene: TRBV5-1; j_gene: TRBJ2-7; abundance: -; CDR3nt: TGCGCCAGCAGCCCCCAGCGGGGGTTGGACTACGAGCAGTACTTC; CDR3aa: CASSPQRGLDYEQYF
d_gene: TRBD2; len: 16; v_gene: TRBV11-1; j_gene: TRBJ2-3; abundance: -; CDR3nt: TGTGCCAGCAGCTCCGAGTGGGGAGGGCGCACAGATACGCAGTATTTT; CDR3aa: CASSSEWGGRTDTQYF
d_gene: TRBD1; len: 13; v_gene: TRBV30; j_gene: TRBJ1-1; abundance: -; CDR3nt: TGTGCCTGGAGTGACAGGGGGAGGACTGAAGCTTTCTTT; CDR3aa: CAWSDRGRTEAFF
d_gene: TRBD2; len: 19; v_gene: TRBV30; j_gene: TRBJ2-7; abundance: -; CDR3nt: TGTGCCTGGAGTCCCTCTACAGCGGGGCTACTATTGAGCTCCTACGAGCAGTACTTC; CDR3aa: CAWSPSTAGLLLSSYEQYF
d_gene: -; len: 17; v_gene: TRBV7-6; j_gene: TRBJ1-4; abundance: -; CDR3nt: TGTGCCAGCAGCTTAGCCCCCCCCCGGGCAACTAATGAAAAACTGTTTTTT; CDR3aa: CASSLAPPRATNEKLFF
d_gene: -; len: 13; v_gene: TRBV6-5; j_gene: TRBJ2-1; abundance: -; CDR3nt: TGTGCCAGCACTCGGGGGAATTACAATGAGCAGTTCTTC; CDR3aa: CASTRGNYNEQFF
d_gene: -; len: 14; v_gene: TRBV19; j_gene: TRBJ2-3; abundance: -; CDR3nt: TGTGCCAGTAGTATATCGGGTTATACGGATACGCAGTATTTT; CDR3aa: CASSISGYTDTQYF
d_gene: -; len: 17; v_gene: TRBV21-1; j_gene: TRBJ1-3; abundance: -; CDR3nt: TGTGCCAGCAGCAAAGACCCCCCGGAGCCCTCTGGAAACACCATATATTTT; CDR3aa: CASSKDPPEPSGNTIYF
d_gene: TRBD1; len: 13; v_gene: TRBV30; j_gene: TRBJ2-7; abundance: -; CDR3nt: TGTGCCTGGACCGGGACAGGAACCTACGAGCAGTACTTC; CDR3aa: CAWTGTGTYEQYF
d_gene: TRBD1; len: 15; v_gene: TRBV15; j_gene: TRBJ1-4; abundance: -; CDR3nt: TGTGCCACCTCCGGGGACAGTGCAACTAATGAAAAACTGTTTTTT; CDR3aa: CATSGDSATNEKLFF
d_gene: TRBD1; len: 14; v_gene: TRBV28; j_gene: TRBJ1-5; abundance: few; CDR3nt: TGTGCCAGCAGCTACAGGGGAGAGAGTCAGCCCCAGCATTTT; CDR3aa: CASSYRGESQPQHF
d_gene: -; len: 14; v_gene: TRBV2; j_gene: TRBJ2-7; abundance: -; CDR3nt: TGTGCCAGCAGTTCCTCCGCGGATCCCTACGAGCAGTACTTC; CDR3aa: CASSSSADPYEQYF
d_gene: -; len: 13; v_gene: TRBV2; j_gene: TRBJ1-2; abundance: -; CDR3nt: TGTGCCAGCAGTGAACGTCAGGGTTATGGCTACACCTTC; CDR3aa: CASSERQGYGYTF
d_gene: TRBD2; len: 15; v_gene: TRBV7-6; j_gene: TRBJ2-5; abundance: -; CDR3nt: TGTGCCAGCAACCGAGCCGGACTAGCGGGAGAGACCCAGTACTTC; CDR3aa: CASNRAGLAGETQYF
d_gene: TRBD1; len: 16; v_gene: TRBV7-2; j_gene: TRBJ1-2; abundance: -; CDR3nt: TGTGCCAGCAGCCGTTTTATGGGACAGGGGGCTGGAGGCTACACCTTC; CDR3aa: CASSRFMGQGAGGYTF
d_gene: -; len: 12; v_gene: TRBV12-3/TRBV12-4; j_gene: TRBJ2-5; abundance: -; CDR3nt: TGTGCCAGCGGACGGGGCCAAGAGACCCAGTACTTC; CDR3aa: CASGRGQETQYF
d_gene: -; len: 13; v_gene: TRBV6-5; j_gene: TRBJ1-6; abundance: -; CDR3nt: TGTGCCAGCAGTTACACTCGGGGTTCACCCCTCCACTTT; CDR3aa: CASSYTRGSPLHF
d_gene: -; len: 13; v_gene: TRBV30; j_gene: TRBJ1-5; abundance: -; CDR3nt: TGTGCCTGGAGTGTACCAGGAAATCAGCCCCAGCATTTT; CDR3aa: CAWSVPGNQPQHF
d_gene: -; len: 14; v_gene: TRBV12-5; j_gene: TRBJ1-1; abundance: -; CDR3nt: TGTGCTAGTGGTAGCGGTGGATTGGGCACTGAAGCTTTCTTT; CDR3aa: CASGSGGLGTEAFF
d_gene: -; len: 14; v_gene: TRBV4-1; j_gene: TRBJ2-7; abundance: few; CDR3nt: TGCGCCAGCAGCCAAGAAGGACAGACCTACGAGCAGTACTTC; CDR3aa: CASSQEGQTYEQYF
d_gene: -; len: 15; v_gene: TRBV5-1; j_gene: TRBJ2-4; abundance: -; CDR3nt: TGCGCCAGCAGCTTTTCACAGGTAGCCAAAAACATTCAGTACTTC; CDR3aa: CASSFSQVAKNIQYF
d_gene: -; len: 16; v_gene: TRBV7-9; j_gene: TRBJ2-2; abundance: -; CDR3nt: TGTGCCAGCAGCTTAGGTCGCAGGCCTCTTACCGGGGAGCTGTTTTTT; CDR3aa: CASSLGRRPLTGELFF
d_gene: -; len: 15; v_gene: TRBV7-9; j_gene: TRBJ2-1; abundance: -; CDR3nt: TGTGCCAGCAGCGACGACCTACTAACTCTCGGTGAGCAGTTCTTC; CDR3aa: CASSDDLLTLGEQFF
d_gene: -; len: 12; v_gene: TRBV2; j_gene: TRBJ2-5; abundance: -; CDR3nt: TGTGCCAGCAGGAGTTTACAAGAGACCCAGTACTTC; CDR3aa: CASRSLQETQYF
d_gene: -; len: 16; v_gene: TRBV14; j_gene: TRBJ2-3; abundance: -; CDR3nt: TGTGCCAGCAGCCTAGGGACGGGGACATTCACAGATACGCAGTATTTT; CDR3aa: CASSLGTGTFTDTQYF
d_gene: TRBD1; len: 15; v_gene: TRBV5-4; j_gene: TRBJ1-2; abundance: few; CDR3nt: TGTGCCAGCAGCGTAGGGGGACAGGTGATCTATGGCTACACCTTC; CDR3aa: CASSVGGQVIYGYTF
d_gene: -; len: 14; v_gene: TRBV7-6; j_gene: TRBJ1-5; abundance: -; CDR3nt: TGTGCCAGCAGCCCACTCAGGGGTAATCAGCCCCAGCATTTT; CDR3aa: CASSPLRGNQPQHF
d_gene: TRBD2; len: 16; v_gene: TRBV5-1; j_gene: TRBJ2-5; abundance: once; CDR3nt: TGCGCCAGCAGCGGACTAGCGGGGTCCGTCGGAGAGACCCAGTACTTC; CDR3aa: CASSGLAGSVGETQYF
d_gene: TRBD1; len: 17; v_gene: TRBV7-6; j_gene: TRBJ2-6; abundance: -; CDR3nt: TGTGCCAGCAGCGTGGGACAGTTCAGATCTGGGGCCAACGTCCTGACTTTC; CDR3aa: CASSVGQFRSGANVLTF
d_gene: TRBD1; len: 14; v_gene: TRBV27; j_gene: TRBJ2-4; abundance: -; CDR3nt: TGTGCCAGCAGTTTTGGGACGGGACAGGCCACATGGTACTTC; CDR3aa: CASSFGTGQATWYF
d_gene: -; len: 15; v_gene: TRBV2; j_gene: TRBJ2-2; abundance: once; CDR3nt: TGTGCCAGCAGTGAAACGACTCAGAGGGCCGGGGAGCTGTTTTTT; CDR3aa: CASSETTQRAGELFF
d_gene: -; len: 14; v_gene: TRBV5-4; j_gene: TRBJ1-3; abundance: -; CDR3nt: TGTGCCAGCAGCTTGCAGGGAGGAGGAAACACCATATATTTT; CDR3aa: CASSLQGGGNTIYF
d_gene: -; len: 15; v_gene: TRBV3-1/TRBV3-2; j_gene: TRBJ1-6; abundance: -; CDR3nt: TGTGCCAGCAGCCCCGTCGCGGGGAGGGATTCACCCCTCCACTTT; CDR3aa: CASSPVAGRDSPLHF
d_gene: -; len: 18; v_gene: TRBV5-1; j_gene: TRBJ1-6; abundance: -; CDR3nt: TGCGCCAGCAGCTTAGGAGGGCTCGTATCCTCTTATAATTCACCCCTCCACTTT; CDR3aa: CASSLGGLVSSYNSPLHF
d_gene: TRBD1; len: 15; v_gene: TRBV7-2; j_gene: TRBJ1-6; abundance: -; CDR3nt: TGTGCCAGCAGGCACCGGGACAGGGGAGGGTCACCCCTCCACTTT; CDR3aa: CASRHRDRGGSPLHF
d_gene: -; len: 11; v_gene: TRBV5-1; j_gene: TRBJ1-2; abundance: -; CDR3nt: TGCGCCAGCGGGACTGACGGAGGCTACACCTTC; CDR3aa: CASGTDGGYTF
d_gene: TRBD1; len: 14; v_gene: TRBV7-8; j_gene: TRBJ2-7; abundance: -; CDR3nt: TGTGCCAGCAGCTTCCGGACAGGGTTTGACGAGCAGTACTTC; CDR3aa: CASSFRTGFDEQYF
d_gene: TRBD1; len: 15; v_gene: TRBV4-1; j_gene: TRBJ1-4; abundance: -; CDR3nt: TGCGCCAGCAGTACAGGGGGCATCGATAATGAAAAACTGTTTTTT; CDR3aa: CASSTGGIDNEKLFF
d_gene: -; len: 14; v_gene: TRBV20-1; j_gene: TRBJ2-1; abundance: -; CDR3nt: TGCAGTGCTAGTAGGTGGCAGGGGCAGAATGAGCAGTTCTTC; CDR3aa: CSASRWQGQNEQFF
d_gene: TRBD2; len: 15; v_gene: TRBV2; j_gene: TRBJ2-1; abundance: -; CDR3nt: TGTGCCAGCAGTGACTCTAGCGGGGGTTGGGATGAGCAGTTCTTC; CDR3aa: CASSDSSGGWDEQFF
d_gene: -; len: 15; v_gene: TRBV5-1; j_gene: TRBJ2-6; abundance: -; CDR3nt: TGCGCCAGCAGCTTTTCAGGGTTTGGGGCCAACGTCCTGACTTTC; CDR3aa: CASSFSGFGANVLTF
d_gene: TRBD1; len: 14; v_gene: TRBV15; j_gene: TRBJ2-7; abundance: -; CDR3nt: TGTGCCACCAGCCACAGGGGCTGGGACTACGAGCAGTACTTC; CDR3aa: CATSHRGWDYEQYF
d_gene: -; len: 12; v_gene: TRBV29-1; j_gene: TRBJ1-5; abundance: -; CDR3nt: TGCAGCGTTGCGGGTAGCAATCAGCCCCAGCATTTT; CDR3aa: CSVAGSNQPQHF